The T cell receptor (beta chain) under discussion was sequenced for a study of T cells in Graves' hyperthyroidism and ophthalmopathy. For this clonotype: Antigen unknown.

General study points: The model forecast ophthalmopathy, anticipating it by a median approximately 6 months before onset.

J gave up 5 bases and V 0 bases, and 6 bases lay outside the gene matches. Germline CDR1 is ENHRY and CDR2 is SYGVKD. The CDR3 runs to 15 residues. Patients were aged 18 to 65, had disease duration under 2 months, and had newly diagnosed hyperthyroidism. The source of the PBMCs was about 10 ml of fresh peripheral blood. The source material, RNA transcripts, was used to amplify TCR beta CDR3 regions. The study used the HTBI primer set for a first-round RT-PCR of the TCR CDR3. One entry per CDR3 protein results from TCRdb running MiXCR on the multiplex PCR reads. The sample shows 20,000 to 30,000 distinct CDR3 sequences, around 50% of them seen only once.

The sequenced sample consisted of blood. The chain is built from TRBV10-3 and TRBJ2-7, with 8 bases matching TRBD1. This receptor was identified in a woman between 40 and 55 years old with Graves' hyperthyroidism that later progressed to Graves' ophthalmopathy. Here the CDR3 DNA reads TGTGCCATCAGTGAGTCGAGGACAGGGCAGAACGAGCAGTACTTC. Its protein product is CAISESRTGQNEQYF.